This is a list of T cell receptor beta chains from one sample in a study of T cells in Graves' hyperthyroidism and ophthalmopathy. TCRdb redid the calling of the multiplex PCR reads with MiXCR, one entry per CDR3 protein. The repertoire holds around 300,000 distinct CDR3 sequences, with about an eighth as singletons. Sequenced input: blood. The receptors stem from a woman aged 35 to 49 with Graves' hyperthyroidism. The CDR3 runs from the conserved cysteine through the conserved F or W. D genes are given only for firm matches. Clone sizes are given selectively: once, few, many, or a class where the clone is expanded.

d_gene: -; j_gene: TRBJ1-3; abundance: few; v_gene: TRBV12-5; CDR3nt: TGTGCTAGTGGCGGAACCACGGGTGCTGGAAACACCATATATTTT; CDR3aa: CASGGTTGAGNTIYF
d_gene: TRBD2; j_gene: TRBJ2-1; abundance: -; v_gene: TRBV28; CDR3nt: TGTGCCAGCAGTCCGCGGGAGGGCCCTTACGGGGAGCAGTTCTTC; CDR3aa: CASSPREGPYGEQFF
d_gene: -; j_gene: TRBJ1-5; abundance: -; v_gene: TRBV18; CDR3nt: TGTGCCAGCTCACCCGCCGGGGGGGCCAGGGGCAATCAGCCCCAGCATTTT; CDR3aa: CASSPAGGARGNQPQHF
d_gene: TRBD2; j_gene: TRBJ2-2; abundance: -; v_gene: TRBV9; CDR3nt: TGTGCCAGCAGCGCTCGTGCGGGGGCGAACACCGGGGAGCTGTTTTTT; CDR3aa: CASSARAGANTGELFF
d_gene: TRBD2; j_gene: TRBJ2-7; abundance: many; v_gene: TRBV6-1; CDR3nt: TGTGCCAGCAGTTACAGGAGACGTCTAACTAGCGGTACCTACGAGCAGTACTTC; CDR3aa: CASSYRRRLTSGTYEQYF
d_gene: -; j_gene: TRBJ2-3; abundance: many; v_gene: TRBV7-2; CDR3nt: TGTGCCAGCAGCTTAAGTTCGAGTACGCAGTATTTT; CDR3aa: CASSLSSSTQYF
d_gene: -; j_gene: TRBJ2-1; abundance: many; v_gene: TRBV3-1; CDR3nt: TGTGCCAGCAGCACAAATAATTACAATGAGCAGTTCTTC; CDR3aa: CASSTNNYNEQFF
d_gene: TRBD2; j_gene: TRBJ2-1; abundance: many; v_gene: TRBV7-9; CDR3nt: TGTGCCAGCCTTGGACTAGCGGGAGGGTCATCCTACAATGAGCAGTTCTTC; CDR3aa: CASLGLAGGSSYNEQFF
d_gene: -; j_gene: TRBJ1-1; abundance: many; v_gene: TRBV5-1; CDR3nt: TGCGCCAGCAGCTTGGGAATCAGGGGTAAGAACACTGAAGCTTTCTTT; CDR3aa: CASSLGIRGKNTEAFF
d_gene: TRBD2; j_gene: TRBJ2-1; abundance: many; v_gene: TRBV3-1; CDR3nt: TGTGCCAGCAGCGGACTAGCGGGAAGGGGGGGCTACAATGAGCAGTTCTTC; CDR3aa: CASSGLAGRGGYNEQFF
d_gene: TRBD1; j_gene: TRBJ1-3; abundance: many; v_gene: TRBV11-2; CDR3nt: TGTGCCAGCAGCTCCCTACAGGGGGCTTCTGGAAACACCATATATTTT; CDR3aa: CASSSLQGASGNTIYF
d_gene: -; j_gene: TRBJ1-1; abundance: many; v_gene: TRBV5-1; CDR3nt: TGCGCCAGCAGCTTATCAGGGGCGCAGGGGGCTTTCTTT; CDR3aa: CASSLSGAQGAFF
d_gene: -; j_gene: TRBJ2-3; abundance: many; v_gene: TRBV12-5; CDR3nt: TGTGCTAGTGCCCGGGACGGCCTTTTAGATACGCAGTATTTT; CDR3aa: CASARDGLLDTQYF
d_gene: -; j_gene: TRBJ2-7; abundance: many; v_gene: TRBV27; CDR3nt: TGTGCCAGCAGTTTTACAGGGAGGTCCTACGAGCAGTACTTC; CDR3aa: CASSFTGRSYEQYF
d_gene: TRBD1; j_gene: TRBJ1-5; abundance: many; v_gene: TRBV29-1; CDR3nt: TGCAGCGTTACAGGGGTCGATAGCAATCAGCCCCAGCATTTT; CDR3aa: CSVTGVDSNQPQHF
d_gene: TRBD2; j_gene: TRBJ2-5; abundance: many; v_gene: TRBV20-1; CDR3nt: TGCAGTGCCAGGAAGCGGGATCAAGAGACCCAGTACTTC; CDR3aa: CSARKRDQETQYF
d_gene: TRBD1; j_gene: TRBJ1-4; abundance: many; v_gene: TRBV5-1; CDR3nt: TGCGCCAGCAGCACGGGACAGGGCAATGAAAAACTGTTTTTT; CDR3aa: CASSTGQGNEKLFF
d_gene: -; j_gene: TRBJ2-7; abundance: many; v_gene: TRBV2; CDR3nt: TGTGCCAGCAGAAGCAACCGGGACAAGCGGCCCTACGAGCAGTACTTC; CDR3aa: CASRSNRDKRPYEQYF
d_gene: TRBD1; j_gene: TRBJ1-2; abundance: many; v_gene: TRBV27; CDR3nt: TGTGCCAGCAGTTCTACGGACAGGGTCGGTAACTATGGCTACACCTTC; CDR3aa: CASSSTDRVGNYGYTF
d_gene: -; j_gene: TRBJ2-2; abundance: many; v_gene: TRBV27; CDR3nt: TGTGCCAGCAGTAACGCCAGGGTACGAGTAAACACCGGGGAGCTGTTTTTT; CDR3aa: CASSNARVRVNTGELFF
d_gene: -; j_gene: TRBJ2-5; abundance: -; v_gene: TRBV2; CDR3nt: TGTGCCAGCAGGGTCTCCGGGACGTGTCAAGAGACCCAGTACTTC; CDR3aa: CASRVSGTCQETQYF
d_gene: -; j_gene: TRBJ1-1; abundance: few; v_gene: TRBV7-9; CDR3nt: TGTGCCACCGATGGAAACGGTCCTGAAGCTCTCTTT; CDR3aa: CATDGNGPEALF
d_gene: -; j_gene: TRBJ2-6; abundance: -; v_gene: TRBV5-1; CDR3nt: TGCGCCAGCAGCTCCCGGACGGGCTACTCAGGGGCCAACGTCCTGACTTTC; CDR3aa: CASSSRTGYSGANVLTF